Listed below are T cell receptor beta chains from one sample, sequenced in a study of beta chain features in type 1 diabetes. Measured with immunoSEQ multiplex PCR; TCRdb has only the in-frame clones, and not every one. Of about 340,000 clones listed, approximately 13% are singletons. Sequenced: naive CD4+ T cells from blood. The source is a young woman with type 1 diabetes. The CDR3 runs from the conserved cysteine through the conserved F or W. The D gene is left open where the match is weak. The size of a clone is reported for some rows only, either as once, few or many, or as a class for expanded clones.

cdr3_aa cdr3_nt j_call clone_size d_call v_call
CASRGRTIQYF TGTGCCAGCAGGGGGAGGACAATTCAGTACTTC TRBJ2-4 - - TRBV28
CASSGGQYYGYTF TGTGCCAGCAGCGGCGGACAGTACTATGGCTACACCTTC TRBJ1-2 few - TRBV7-9
CASSLGLAATETQYF TGCGCCAGCAGCTTGGGACTAGCGGCAACGGAGACCCAGTACTTC TRBJ2-5 - TRBD2 TRBV5-1
CASTWQDSNTGELFF TGCGCCAGCACCTGGCAAGACTCAAACACCGGGGAGCTGTTTTTT TRBJ2-2 - - TRBV5-1
CASSVGTGAYGYTF TGTGCCAGCAGCGTAGGGACAGGCGCCTATGGCTACACCTTC TRBJ1-2 few TRBD1 TRBV9
CASSPPGTGNEKLFF TGTGCCAGCAGTCCGCCCGGGACAGGGAATGAAAAACTGTTTTTT TRBJ1-4 - TRBD1 TRBV28
CASSIDSRTSGSYNEQFF TGTGCCAGTAGTATAGATTCAAGGACTAGCGGGAGCTACAATGAGCAGTTCTTC TRBJ2-1 few TRBD2 TRBV19
CASSLGGRGETQYF TGTGCCAGCAGCTTAGGCGGGAGAGGGGAGACCCAGTACTTC TRBJ2-5 few TRBD2 TRBV7-9
CASSSAWAYGYTF TGTGCCAGCAGCTCTGCTTGGGCCTATGGCTACACCTTC TRBJ1-2 few - TRBV7-8
CASSQASKEGEQFF TGTGCCAGCTCACAGGCTAGCAAGGAGGGGGAGCAGTTCTTC TRBJ2-1 - - TRBV18
CASGLGLAAQDTQYF TGTGCTAGTGGTTTAGGCCTAGCCGCCCAGGATACGCAGTATTTT TRBJ2-3 - - TRBV12-5
CASTPTGGVDTQYF TGTGCCAGCACCCCGACAGGGGGTGTAGATACGCAGTATTTT TRBJ2-3 - TRBD1 TRBV6-6
CASSLRASGTKQFF TGTGCCAGCAGCCTCCGGGCTAGCGGGACAAAGCAGTTCTTC TRBJ2-1 - TRBD2 TRBV11-2
CASSQEWPSGSNEQFF TGTGCCAGCAGCCAAGAATGGCCTAGCGGGAGTAATGAGCAGTTCTTC TRBJ2-1 - TRBD2 TRBV14
CASSGGSSGANVLTF TGTGCCAGCAGCGGGGGGAGCTCTGGGGCCAACGTCCTGACTTTC TRBJ2-6 - - TRBV7-9
CASSLADRNTEAFF TGTGCCAGCAGCTTAGCTGACAGGAACACTGAAGCTTTCTTT TRBJ1-1 - - TRBV7-9
CATHVRGGGYTF TGTGCCACGCACGTGAGGGGAGGTGGCTACACCTTC TRBJ1-2 few - TRBV28
CASSVKGVYGYTF TGTGCCAGCAGTGTAAAAGGGGTTTATGGCTACACCTTC TRBJ1-2 few - TRBV2
CASSFRPSGRRENEQFF TGTGCCAGCAGTTTTCGCCCTAGCGGGAGAAGGGAGAATGAGCAGTTCTTC TRBJ2-1 few TRBD2 TRBV27
CASSYSAGTGSTDTQYF TGTGCCAGCAGCTACTCGGCCGGGACAGGGAGCACAGATACGCAGTATTTT TRBJ2-3 few TRBD1 TRBV7-2
CASRQTGNYEQYF TGCGCCAGCAGGCAGACAGGGAACTACGAGCAGTACTTC TRBJ2-7 - TRBD1 TRBV5-1
CASSVGGSRGYGYTF TGTGCCAGCAGCGTAGGCGGCAGTCGTGGCTATGGCTACACCTTC TRBJ1-2 - - TRBV9
CASRVSTGMNTEAFF TGTGCCAGTAGGGTCTCGACAGGCATGAACACTGAAGCTTTCTTT TRBJ1-1 - - TRBV19
CASSSGQGTVHNEQFF TGTGCCAGCAGCAGCGGACAGGGGACGGTCCACAATGAGCAGTTCTTC TRBJ2-1 - TRBD1 TRBV9
CSVIPDRQQAFF TGCAGCGTGATACCGGACAGGCAACAAGCTTTCTTT TRBJ1-1 few TRBD1 TRBV29-1
CASSLGGSSYNEQFF TGTGCCAGCAGCTTAGGAGGGAGCTCCTACAATGAGCAGTTCTTC TRBJ2-1 few - TRBV11-2
CASSEYPGTGFDGYTF TGTGCCAGCAGTGAATACCCCGGGACAGGGTTCGACGGCTACACCTTC TRBJ1-2 few TRBD1 TRBV25-1